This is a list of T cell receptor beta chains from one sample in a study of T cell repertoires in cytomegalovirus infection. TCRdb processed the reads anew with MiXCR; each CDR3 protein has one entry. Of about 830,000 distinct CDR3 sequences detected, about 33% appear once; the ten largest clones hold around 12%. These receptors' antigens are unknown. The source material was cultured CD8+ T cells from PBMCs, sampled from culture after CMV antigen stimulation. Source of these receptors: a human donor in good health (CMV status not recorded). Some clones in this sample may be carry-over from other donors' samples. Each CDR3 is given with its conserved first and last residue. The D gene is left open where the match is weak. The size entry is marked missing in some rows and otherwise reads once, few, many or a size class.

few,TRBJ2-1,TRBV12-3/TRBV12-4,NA,CASSLGGPINEQFF,TGTGCCAGCAGTTTGGGGGGGCCGATCAATGAGCAGTTCTTC
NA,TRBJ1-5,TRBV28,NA,CASSLEDTELRAQHF,TGTGCCAGCAGTTTAGAGGACACAGAGCTCCGTGCCCAGCATTTT
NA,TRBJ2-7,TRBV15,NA,CATSLGRQGWEQYF,TGTGCCACCAGTTTGGGGCGCCAGGGTTGGGAGCAGTACTTC
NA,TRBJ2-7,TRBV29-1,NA,CSVEDSEGAPYEQYF,TGCAGCGTTGAAGATTCTGAAGGGGCCCCCTACGAGCAGTACTTC
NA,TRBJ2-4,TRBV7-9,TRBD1,CASSLPTGEAKNIQYF,TGTGCCAGCAGCTTACCGACAGGGGAAGCCAAAAACATTCAGTACTTC
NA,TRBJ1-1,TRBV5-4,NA,CASAKGETEAFF,TGTGCCAGCGCCAAAGGGGAAACTGAAGCTTTCTTT
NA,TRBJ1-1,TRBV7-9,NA,CASTSLPRTEAFF,TGTGCCAGCACCTCACTGCCAAGGACTGAAGCTTTCTTT
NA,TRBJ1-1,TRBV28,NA,CASSLPHFRGVTKAFF,TGTGCCAGCAGTTTACCCCATTTCAGGGGAGTCACTAAAGCTTTCTTT
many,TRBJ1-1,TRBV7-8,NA,CASSLLENTEAFF,TGTGCCAGCAGCTTGCTAGAGAACACTGAAGCTTTCTTT
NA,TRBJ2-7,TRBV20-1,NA,CSARAGTPYEQYF,TGCAGTGCTAGAGCGGGGACCCCCTACGAGCAGTACTTC
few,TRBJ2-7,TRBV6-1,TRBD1,CASIEAPETGWYEQYF,TGTGCCAGCATCGAAGCTCCAGAGACAGGGTGGTACGAGCAGTACTTC
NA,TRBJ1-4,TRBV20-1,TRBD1,CSARDPGQGNEKLFF,TGCAGTGCTAGAGACCCTGGACAGGGTAATGAAAAACTGTTTTTT
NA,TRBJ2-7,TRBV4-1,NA,CASSPATGSGEQYF,TGCGCCAGCAGTCCCGCGACAGGTTCAGGCGAGCAGTACTTC
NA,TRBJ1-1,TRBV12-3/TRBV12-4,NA,CASSPGLLAYRASTEAFF,TGTGCCAGCAGTCCCGGATTGTTGGCCTACAGGGCGAGCACTGAAGCTTTCTTT
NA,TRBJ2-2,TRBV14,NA,CASSQAATRTGELFF,TGTGCCAGCAGCCAAGCGGCCACGAGGACCGGGGAGCTGTTTTTT
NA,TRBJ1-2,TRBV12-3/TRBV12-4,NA,CASSRRAATNYGYTF,TGTGCCAGCAGTCGCCGGGCAGCCACTAACTATGGCTACACCTTC